Below, one T cell receptor beta chain is given with its context. This sample is drawn from a study of Ad26.COV2.S vaccination and SARS-CoV-2 variants. The treatment here: roughly 20 received Ad26.COV2.S at low or high dose, single or two shots; 5 received placebo; per-sample allocation not given. Day 63 after the first vaccine or placebo injection was the time point for sampling. Measured with immunoSEQ multiplex PCR; TCRdb has only the in-frame clones, and not every one. Among about 440,000 clones listed, about 90% were seen once. Sequences were derived from peripheral blood, sampled in a trial of Ad26.COV2.S vaccine versus placebo. The origin of this receptor is a person between 18 and 60 years old who received the Ad26.COV2.S COVID-19 vaccine or a placebo.

The CDR3 region is CASSGLQGLCNQPQHF. In DNA, the CDR3 is TGTGCCAGCAGTGGCTTACAGGGGTTATGCAATCAGCCCCAGCATTTT. The genes are TRBV6-4 and TRBJ1-5; 7 bases are a match to TRBD1. Germline CDR1 and CDR2: MRHNA and SNTAGT. V shed 4 bases and J 2 bases; nucleotides not matched to a gene: 8. The CDR3 is 16 residues long.